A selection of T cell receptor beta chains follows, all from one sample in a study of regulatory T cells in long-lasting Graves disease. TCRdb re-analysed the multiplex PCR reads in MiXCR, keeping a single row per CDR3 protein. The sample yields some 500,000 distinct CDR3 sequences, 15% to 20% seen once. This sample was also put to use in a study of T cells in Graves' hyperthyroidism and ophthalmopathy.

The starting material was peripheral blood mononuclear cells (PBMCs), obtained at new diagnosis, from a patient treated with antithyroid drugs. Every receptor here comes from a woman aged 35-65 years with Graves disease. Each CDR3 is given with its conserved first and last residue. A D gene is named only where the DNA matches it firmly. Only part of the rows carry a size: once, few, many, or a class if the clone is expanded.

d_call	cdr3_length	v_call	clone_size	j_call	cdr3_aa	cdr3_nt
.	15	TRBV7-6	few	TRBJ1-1	CASSSPGGMNTEAFF	TGTGCCAGCAGCTCCCCGGGAGGTATGAACACTGAAGCTTTCTTT
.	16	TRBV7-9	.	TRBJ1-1	CASSLVVVSVDTEAFF	TGTGCCAGCAGCTTAGTTGTGGTTTCAGTTGATACTGAAGCTTTCTTT
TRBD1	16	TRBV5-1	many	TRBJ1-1	CASSSSPGQINTEAFF	TGCGCCAGCAGCTCGAGCCCGGGACAGATAAACACTGAAGCTTTCTTT
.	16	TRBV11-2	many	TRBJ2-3	CASSLGQSRSTDTQYF	TGTGCCAGCAGCCTAGGACAGTCCCGGAGCACAGATACGCAGTATTTT
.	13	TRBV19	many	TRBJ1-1	CASSISLNTEAFF	TGTGCCAGTAGTATCTCCTTGAACACTGAAGCTTTCTTT
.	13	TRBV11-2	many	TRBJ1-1	CASSLERAAEAFF	TGTGCCAGCAGCTTAGAAAGGGCCGCTGAAGCTTTCTTT
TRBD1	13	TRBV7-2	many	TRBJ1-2	CASRRDRGVGYTF	TGTGCCAGCAGAAGGGACAGGGGTGTTGGCTACACCTTC
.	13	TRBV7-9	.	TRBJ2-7	CASSSVIGSEQYF	TGTGCCAGCAGCTCAGTAATTGGTAGCGAGCAGTACTTC
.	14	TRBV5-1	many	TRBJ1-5	CASSLEGKGQPQHF	TGCGCCAGCAGCTTGGAGGGAAAGGGTCAGCCCCAGCATTTT
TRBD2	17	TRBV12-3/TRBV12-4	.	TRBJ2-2	CASSFSGLAGATGELFF	TGTGCCAGCAGTTTCTCCGGACTAGCGGGGGCCACCGGGGAGCTGTTTTTT
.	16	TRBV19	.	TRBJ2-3	CATTFRGGPSTDTQYF	TGTGCCACCACCTTCCGAGGCGGCCCTAGCACAGATACGCAGTATTTT
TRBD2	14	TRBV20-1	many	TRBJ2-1	CSARDGRGGNEQFF	TGCAGTGCTAGAGATGGGCGGGGGGGGAATGAGCAGTTCTTC
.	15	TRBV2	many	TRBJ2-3	CASSVLDSPPDTQYF	TGTGCCAGCAGTGTACTTGATTCGCCCCCAGATACGCAGTATTTT
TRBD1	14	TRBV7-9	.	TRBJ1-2	CASSFPGQGYGYTF	TGTGCCAGCAGCTTCCCGGGACAGGGGTATGGCTACACCTTC
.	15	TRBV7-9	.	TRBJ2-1	CASSSQGAQGGGQFF	TGTGCCAGCAGCTCCCAAGGGGCGCAGGGGGGGGGGCAGTTCTTC
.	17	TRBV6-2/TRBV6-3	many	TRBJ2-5	CASSYSIGGGLRETQYF	TGTGCCAGCAGTTACTCGATTGGCGGTGGGCTCAGGGAGACCCAGTACTTC
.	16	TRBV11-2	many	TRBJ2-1	CASSPPPAGTYNEQFF	TGTGCCAGCAGCCCCCCACCCGCGGGGACCTACAATGAGCAATTCTTC
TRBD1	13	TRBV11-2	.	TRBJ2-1	CASSLDLQGVEFF	TGTGCCAGCAGCTTAGACCTCCAGGGGGTAGAGTTCTTC
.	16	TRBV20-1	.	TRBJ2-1	CSAPWGGESSYNEQFF	TGCAGTGCCCCGTGGGGTGGGGAGAGCTCCTACAATGAGCAGTTCTTC
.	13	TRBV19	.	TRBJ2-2	CASSEQGLGELFF	TGTGCCAGTAGTGAACAGGGTCTCGGGGAGCTGTTTTTT
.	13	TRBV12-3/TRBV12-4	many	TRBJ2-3	CASSPLRGDTQYF	TGTGCCAGCAGCCCCTTACGGGGGGATACGCAGTATTTT
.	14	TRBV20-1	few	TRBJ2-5	CSARGVGFMETQYF	TGCAGTGCTAGAGGGGTCGGATTTATGGAGACCCAGTACTTC
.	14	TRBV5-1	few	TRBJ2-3	CASSPDRATDTQYF	TGCGCCAGCAGCCCCGATCGTGCAACAGATACGCAGTATTTT
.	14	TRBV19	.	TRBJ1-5	CASRNRESNQPQHF	TGTGCCAGTAGGAACAGGGAAAGCAATCAGCCCCAGCATTTT
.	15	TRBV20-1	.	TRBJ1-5	CSARRRVGQDQPQHF	TGCAGTGCTAGAAGAAGGGTAGGGCAGGATCAGCCCCAGCATTTT
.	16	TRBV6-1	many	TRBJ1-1	CASSVREQGGNTEAFF	TGTGCCAGCAGTGTCCGCGAACAGGGAGGGAACACTGAAGCTTTCTTT